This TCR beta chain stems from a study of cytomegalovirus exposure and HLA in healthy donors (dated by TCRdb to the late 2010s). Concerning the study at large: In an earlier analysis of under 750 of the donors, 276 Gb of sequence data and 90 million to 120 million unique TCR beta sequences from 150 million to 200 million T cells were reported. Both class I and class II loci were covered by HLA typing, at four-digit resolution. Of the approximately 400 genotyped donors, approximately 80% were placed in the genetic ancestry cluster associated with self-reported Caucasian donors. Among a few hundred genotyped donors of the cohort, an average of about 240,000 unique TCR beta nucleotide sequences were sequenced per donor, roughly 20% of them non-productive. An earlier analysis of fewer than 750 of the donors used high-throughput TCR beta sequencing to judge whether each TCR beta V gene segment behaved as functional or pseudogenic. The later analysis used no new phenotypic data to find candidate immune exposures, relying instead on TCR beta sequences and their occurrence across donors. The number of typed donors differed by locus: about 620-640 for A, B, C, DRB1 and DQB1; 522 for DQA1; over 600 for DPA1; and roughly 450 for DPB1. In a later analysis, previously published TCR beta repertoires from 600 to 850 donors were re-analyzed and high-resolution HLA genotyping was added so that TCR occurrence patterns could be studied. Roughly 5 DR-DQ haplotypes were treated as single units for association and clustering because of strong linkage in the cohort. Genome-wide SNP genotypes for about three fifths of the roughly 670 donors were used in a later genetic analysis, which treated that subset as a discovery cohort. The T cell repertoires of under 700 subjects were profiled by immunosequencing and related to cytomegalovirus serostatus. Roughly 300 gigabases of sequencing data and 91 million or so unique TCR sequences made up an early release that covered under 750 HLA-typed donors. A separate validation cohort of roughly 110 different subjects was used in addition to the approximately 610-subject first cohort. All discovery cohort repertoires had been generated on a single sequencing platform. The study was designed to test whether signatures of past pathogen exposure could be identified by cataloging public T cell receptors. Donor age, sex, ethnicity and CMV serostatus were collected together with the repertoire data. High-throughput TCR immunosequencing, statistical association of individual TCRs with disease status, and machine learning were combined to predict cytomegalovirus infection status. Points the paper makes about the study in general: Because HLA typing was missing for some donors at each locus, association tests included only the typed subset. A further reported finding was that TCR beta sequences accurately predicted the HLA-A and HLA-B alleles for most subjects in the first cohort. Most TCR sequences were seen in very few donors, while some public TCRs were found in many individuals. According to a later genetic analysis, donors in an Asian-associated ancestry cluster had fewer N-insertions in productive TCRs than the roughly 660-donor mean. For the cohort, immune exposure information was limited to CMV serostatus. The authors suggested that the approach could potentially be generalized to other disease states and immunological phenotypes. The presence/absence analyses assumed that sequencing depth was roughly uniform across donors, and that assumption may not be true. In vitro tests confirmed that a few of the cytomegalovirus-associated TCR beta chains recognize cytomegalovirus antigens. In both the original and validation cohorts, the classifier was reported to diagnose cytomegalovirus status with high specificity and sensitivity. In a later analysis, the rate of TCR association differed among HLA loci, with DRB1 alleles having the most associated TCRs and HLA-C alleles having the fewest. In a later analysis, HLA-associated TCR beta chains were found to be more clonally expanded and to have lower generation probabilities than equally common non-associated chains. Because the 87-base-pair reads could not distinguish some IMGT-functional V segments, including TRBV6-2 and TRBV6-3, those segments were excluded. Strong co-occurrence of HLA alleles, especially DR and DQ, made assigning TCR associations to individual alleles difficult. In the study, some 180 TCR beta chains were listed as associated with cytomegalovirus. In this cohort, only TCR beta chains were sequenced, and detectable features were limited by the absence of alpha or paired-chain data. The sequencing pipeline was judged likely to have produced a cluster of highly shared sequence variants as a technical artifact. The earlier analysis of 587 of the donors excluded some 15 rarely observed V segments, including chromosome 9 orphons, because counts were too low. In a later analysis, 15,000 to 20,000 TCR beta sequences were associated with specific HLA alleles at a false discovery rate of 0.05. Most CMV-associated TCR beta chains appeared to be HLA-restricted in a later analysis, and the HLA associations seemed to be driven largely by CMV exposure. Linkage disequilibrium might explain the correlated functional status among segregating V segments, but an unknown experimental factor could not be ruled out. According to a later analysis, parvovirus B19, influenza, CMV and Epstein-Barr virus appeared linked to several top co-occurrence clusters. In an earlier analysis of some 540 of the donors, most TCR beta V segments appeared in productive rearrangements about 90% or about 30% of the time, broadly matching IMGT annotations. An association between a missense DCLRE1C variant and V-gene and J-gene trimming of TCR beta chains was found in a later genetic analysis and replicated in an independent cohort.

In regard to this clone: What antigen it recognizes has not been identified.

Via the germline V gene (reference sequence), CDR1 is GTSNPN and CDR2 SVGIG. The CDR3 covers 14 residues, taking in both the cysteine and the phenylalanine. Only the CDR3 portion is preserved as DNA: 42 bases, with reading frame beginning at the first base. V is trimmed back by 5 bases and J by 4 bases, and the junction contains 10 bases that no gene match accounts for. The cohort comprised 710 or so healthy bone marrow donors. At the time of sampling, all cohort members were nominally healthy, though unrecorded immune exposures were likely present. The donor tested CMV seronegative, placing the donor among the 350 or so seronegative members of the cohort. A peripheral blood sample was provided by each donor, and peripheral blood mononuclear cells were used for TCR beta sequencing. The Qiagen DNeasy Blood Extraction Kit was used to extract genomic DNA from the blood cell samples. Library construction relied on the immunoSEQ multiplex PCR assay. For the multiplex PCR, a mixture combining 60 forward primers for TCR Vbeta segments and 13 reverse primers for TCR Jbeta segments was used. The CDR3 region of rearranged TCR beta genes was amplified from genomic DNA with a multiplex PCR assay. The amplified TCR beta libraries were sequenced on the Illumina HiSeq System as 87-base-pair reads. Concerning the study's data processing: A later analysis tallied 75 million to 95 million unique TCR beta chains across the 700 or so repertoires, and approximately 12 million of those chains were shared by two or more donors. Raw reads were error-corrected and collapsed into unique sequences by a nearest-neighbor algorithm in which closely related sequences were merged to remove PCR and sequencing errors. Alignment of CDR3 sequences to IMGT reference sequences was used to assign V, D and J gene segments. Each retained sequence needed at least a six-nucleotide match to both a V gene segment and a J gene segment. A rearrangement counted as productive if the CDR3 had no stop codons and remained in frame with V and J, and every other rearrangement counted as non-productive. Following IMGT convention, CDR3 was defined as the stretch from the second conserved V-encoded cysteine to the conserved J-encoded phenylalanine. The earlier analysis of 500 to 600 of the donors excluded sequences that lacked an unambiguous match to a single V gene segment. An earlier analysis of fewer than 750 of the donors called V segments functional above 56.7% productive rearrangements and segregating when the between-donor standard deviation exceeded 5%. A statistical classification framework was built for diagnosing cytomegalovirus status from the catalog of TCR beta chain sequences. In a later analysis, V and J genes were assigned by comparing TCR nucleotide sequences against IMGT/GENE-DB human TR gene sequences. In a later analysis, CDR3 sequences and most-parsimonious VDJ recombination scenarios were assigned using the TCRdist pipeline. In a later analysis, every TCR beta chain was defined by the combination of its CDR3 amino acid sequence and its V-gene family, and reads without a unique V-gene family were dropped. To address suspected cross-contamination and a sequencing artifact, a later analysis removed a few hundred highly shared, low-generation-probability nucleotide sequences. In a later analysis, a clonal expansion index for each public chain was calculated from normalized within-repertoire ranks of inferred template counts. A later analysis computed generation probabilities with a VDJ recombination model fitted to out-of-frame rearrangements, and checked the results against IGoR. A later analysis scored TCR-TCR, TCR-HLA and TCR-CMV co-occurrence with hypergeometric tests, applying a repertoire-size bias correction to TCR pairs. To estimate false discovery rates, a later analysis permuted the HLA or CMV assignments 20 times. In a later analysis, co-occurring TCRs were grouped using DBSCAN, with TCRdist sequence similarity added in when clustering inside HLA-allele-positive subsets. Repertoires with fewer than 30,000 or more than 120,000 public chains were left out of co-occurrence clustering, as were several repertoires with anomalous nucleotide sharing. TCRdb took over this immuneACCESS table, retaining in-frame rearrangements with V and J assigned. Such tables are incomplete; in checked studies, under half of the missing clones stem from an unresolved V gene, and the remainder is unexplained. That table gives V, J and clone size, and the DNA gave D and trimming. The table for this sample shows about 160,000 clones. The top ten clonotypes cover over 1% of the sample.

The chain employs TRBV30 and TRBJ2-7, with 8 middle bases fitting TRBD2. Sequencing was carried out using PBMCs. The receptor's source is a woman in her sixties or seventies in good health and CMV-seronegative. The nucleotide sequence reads TGTGCCTGGGGAGAACAAGCGGGAGTGTACGAGCAGTACTTC. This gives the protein CAWGEQAGVYEQYF.